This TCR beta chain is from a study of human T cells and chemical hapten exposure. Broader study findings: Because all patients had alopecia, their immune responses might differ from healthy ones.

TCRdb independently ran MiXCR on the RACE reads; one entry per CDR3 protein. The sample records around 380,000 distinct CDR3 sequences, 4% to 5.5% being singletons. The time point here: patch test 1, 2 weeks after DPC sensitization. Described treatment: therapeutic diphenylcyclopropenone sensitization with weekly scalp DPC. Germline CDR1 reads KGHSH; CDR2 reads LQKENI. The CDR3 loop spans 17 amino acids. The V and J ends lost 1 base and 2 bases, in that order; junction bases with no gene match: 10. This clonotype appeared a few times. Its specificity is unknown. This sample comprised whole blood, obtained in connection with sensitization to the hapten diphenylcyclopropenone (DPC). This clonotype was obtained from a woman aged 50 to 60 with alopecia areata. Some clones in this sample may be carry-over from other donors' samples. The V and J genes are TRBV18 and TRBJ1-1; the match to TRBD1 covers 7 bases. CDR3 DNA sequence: TGTGCCAGCTCACCACTGGACAGGAATATATTCAACACTGAAGCTTTCTTT. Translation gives CASSPLDRNIFNTEAFF.